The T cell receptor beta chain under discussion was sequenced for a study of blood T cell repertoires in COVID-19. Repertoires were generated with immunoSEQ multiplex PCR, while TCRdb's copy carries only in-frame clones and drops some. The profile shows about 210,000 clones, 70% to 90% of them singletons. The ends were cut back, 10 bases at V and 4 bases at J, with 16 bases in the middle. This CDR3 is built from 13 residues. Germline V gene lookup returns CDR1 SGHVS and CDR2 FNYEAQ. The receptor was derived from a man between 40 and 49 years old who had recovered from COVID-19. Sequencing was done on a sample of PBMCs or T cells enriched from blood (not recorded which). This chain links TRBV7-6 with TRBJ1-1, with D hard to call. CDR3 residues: CATTTVDRTEAFF. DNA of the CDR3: TGTGCCACCACAACAGTTGATCGCACTGAAGCTTTCTTT.